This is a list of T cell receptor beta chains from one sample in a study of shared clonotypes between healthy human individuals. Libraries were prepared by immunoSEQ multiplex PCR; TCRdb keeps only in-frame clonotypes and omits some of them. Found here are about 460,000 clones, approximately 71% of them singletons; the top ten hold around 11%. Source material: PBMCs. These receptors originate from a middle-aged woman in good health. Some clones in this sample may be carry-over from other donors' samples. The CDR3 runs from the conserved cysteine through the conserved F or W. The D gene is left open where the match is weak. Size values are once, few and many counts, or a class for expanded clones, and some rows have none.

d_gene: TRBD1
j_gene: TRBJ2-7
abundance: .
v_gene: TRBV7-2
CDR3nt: TGTGCCAGCAGCTCCCAGGGGGCCTTGTCCTACGAGCAGTACTTC
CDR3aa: CASSSQGALSYEQYF

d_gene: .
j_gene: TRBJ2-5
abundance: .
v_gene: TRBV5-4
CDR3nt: TGTGCCAGCAGCGGCCCGGGAAGAACCCAAGAGACCCAGTACTTC
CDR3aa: CASSGPGRTQETQYF

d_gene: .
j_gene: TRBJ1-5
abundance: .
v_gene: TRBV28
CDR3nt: TGTGCCAGCAGACCCTCGGGTGATCAGCCCCAGCATTTT
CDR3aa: CASRPSGDQPQHF

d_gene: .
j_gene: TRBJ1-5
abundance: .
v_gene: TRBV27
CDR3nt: TGTGCCAGCAGTTTATCGAGAACCACACATCAGCCCCAGCATTTT
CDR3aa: CASSLSRTTHQPQHF

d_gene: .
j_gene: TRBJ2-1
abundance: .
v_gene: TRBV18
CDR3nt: TGTGCCAGCTCACCTACAAATCGCGAGGACTACAATGAGCAGTTCTTC
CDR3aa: CASSPTNREDYNEQFF

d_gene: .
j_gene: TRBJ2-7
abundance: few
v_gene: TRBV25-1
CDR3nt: TGTGCCAGCAGTCGATCCTACGAGCAGTACTTC
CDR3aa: CASSRSYEQYF

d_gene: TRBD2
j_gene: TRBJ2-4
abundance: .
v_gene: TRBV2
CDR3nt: TGTGCCAGCATGAGGACTAGCGGGAGGGTTGCCAAAAACATTCAGTACTTC
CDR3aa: CASMRTSGRVAKNIQYF

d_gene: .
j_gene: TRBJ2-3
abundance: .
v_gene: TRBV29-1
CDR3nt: TGCAGCGTGGGGACGGGTACGTGGGAGCAGTATTTT
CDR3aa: CSVGTGTWEQYF

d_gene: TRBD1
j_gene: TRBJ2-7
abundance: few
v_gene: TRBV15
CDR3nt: TGTGCCACCAGCAGAGAGTACAGGGGGCCGGCCGCGGGTACCTTC
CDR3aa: CATSREYRGPAAGTF

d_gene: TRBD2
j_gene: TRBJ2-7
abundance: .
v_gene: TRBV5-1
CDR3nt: TGCGCCAGCAGAGGGACTAGCGGAGCCTACGAGCAGTACTTC
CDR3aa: CASRGTSGAYEQYF

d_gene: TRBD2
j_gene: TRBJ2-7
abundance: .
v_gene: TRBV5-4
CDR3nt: TGTGCCAGCAGCTTGGAGGCTAGCGGATTCTACGAGCAGTACTTC
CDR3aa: CASSLEASGFYEQYF

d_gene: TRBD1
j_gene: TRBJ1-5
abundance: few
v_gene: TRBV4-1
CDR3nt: TGCGCCAGCAGCCAAGATGCAGGGGGGCAGCCCCAGCATTTT
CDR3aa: CASSQDAGGQPQHF

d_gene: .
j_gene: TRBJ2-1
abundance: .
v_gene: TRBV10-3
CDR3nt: TGTGCCATCAGTGAGCTCTCGGGCACCTACAATGAGCAGTTCTTC
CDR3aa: CAISELSGTYNEQFF

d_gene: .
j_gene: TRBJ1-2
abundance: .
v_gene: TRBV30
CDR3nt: TGTGCCTGGAAACGGCTTTGGGGGCAAGGCTACACCTTC
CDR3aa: CAWKRLWGQGYTF

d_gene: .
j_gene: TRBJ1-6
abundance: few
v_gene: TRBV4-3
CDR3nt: TGCGCCAGCAGCCAACAGGAAGATTCACCCCTCCACTTT
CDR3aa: CASSQQEDSPLHF

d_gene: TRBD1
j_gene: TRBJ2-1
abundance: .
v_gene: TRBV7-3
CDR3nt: TGTGCCAGCAGCCCGGGGACAGGAGGGCACAATGAGCAGTTCTTC
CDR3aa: CASSPGTGGHNEQFF

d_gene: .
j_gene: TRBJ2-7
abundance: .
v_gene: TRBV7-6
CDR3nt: TGTGCCAGCAGCTTAGGGGGGAAGCAGTACTTC
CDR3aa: CASSLGGKQYF

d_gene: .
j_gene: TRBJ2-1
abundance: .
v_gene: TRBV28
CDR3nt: TGTGCCAGCAGTTTAATGCACAATGAGCAGTTCTTC
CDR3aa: CASSLMHNEQFF

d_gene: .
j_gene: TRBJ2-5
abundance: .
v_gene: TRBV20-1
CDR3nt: TGCAATACTTCCGAAGAGACCCAGTACTTC
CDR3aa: CNTSEETQYF

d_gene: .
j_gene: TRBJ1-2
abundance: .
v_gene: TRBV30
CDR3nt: TGTGCCGCGCCAACACCGCCGGGGGGCTACACCTTC
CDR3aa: CAAPTPPGGYTF

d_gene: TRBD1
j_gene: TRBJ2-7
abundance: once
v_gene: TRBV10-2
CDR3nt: TGCGCCAGCAGTGTGACAGGGTCCTCCTACGAGCAGTACTTC
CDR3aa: CASSVTGSSYEQYF

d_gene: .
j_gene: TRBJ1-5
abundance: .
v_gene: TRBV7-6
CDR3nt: TGTGCCAGCAGCTTAGTGGGGGAGGAAGGCAATCAGCCCCAGCATTTT
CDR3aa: CASSLVGEEGNQPQHF

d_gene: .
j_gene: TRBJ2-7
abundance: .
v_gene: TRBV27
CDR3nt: TGTGCCAGCAGTAGGTTAGGATACTACGAGCAGTACTTC
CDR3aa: CASSRLGYYEQYF

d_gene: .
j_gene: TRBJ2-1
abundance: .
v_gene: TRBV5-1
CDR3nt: TGCGCCAGCAGCCTGGACTGGGCGGGTGAGCAGTTCTTC
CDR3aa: CASSLDWAGEQFF

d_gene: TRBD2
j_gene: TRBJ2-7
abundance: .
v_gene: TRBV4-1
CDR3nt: TGCGCCAGCAGCCAGCTAGCGGGCCCCTACGAGCAGTACTTC
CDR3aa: CASSQLAGPYEQYF

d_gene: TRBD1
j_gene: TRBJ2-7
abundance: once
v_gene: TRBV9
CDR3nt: TGTGCCAGCAGCCCGGGGGGGACAGGGGTCTACGAGCAGTACTTC
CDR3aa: CASSPGGTGVYEQYF

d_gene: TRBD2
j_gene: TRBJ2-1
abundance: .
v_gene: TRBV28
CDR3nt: TGTGCCAGCAGTAGCAGCGGGAGGGACCGGTTCTTC
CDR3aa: CASSSSGRDRFF

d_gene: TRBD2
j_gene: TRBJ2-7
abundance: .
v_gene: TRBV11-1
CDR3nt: TGTGCCAGCAGCACCCTCCTTCGCGGGAGCTCCTACGAGCAGTACTTC
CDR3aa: CASSTLLRGSSYEQYF

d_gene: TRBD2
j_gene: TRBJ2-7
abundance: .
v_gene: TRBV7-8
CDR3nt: TGTGCCAGCAGCTTAACTAGCGGTGATTCCTACGAGCAGTACTTC
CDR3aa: CASSLTSGDSYEQYF

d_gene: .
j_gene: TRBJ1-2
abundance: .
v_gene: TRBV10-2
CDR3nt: TGCGCCAGCAGCAACGACAGAAACTATGGCTACACCTTC
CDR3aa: CASSNDRNYGYTF

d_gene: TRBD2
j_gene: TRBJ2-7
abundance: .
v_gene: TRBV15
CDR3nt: TGTGCCACCAGCAGATCCCAGACTAGCGGGAGCTCCATATTC
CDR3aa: CATSRSQTSGSSIF

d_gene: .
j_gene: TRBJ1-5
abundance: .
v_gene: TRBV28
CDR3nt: TGTGCCAGCAGTAAGAGCAATCAGCCCCAGCATTTT
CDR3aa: CASSKSNQPQHF

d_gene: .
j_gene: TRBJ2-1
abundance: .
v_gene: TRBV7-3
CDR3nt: TGTGCCAGCAGCTTAGGACAGTGGAATGAGCAGTTCTTC
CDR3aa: CASSLGQWNEQFF

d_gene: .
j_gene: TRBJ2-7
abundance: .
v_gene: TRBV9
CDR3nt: TGTGCCAGCAGCGCCTCGGGACCGACACTGGAGCAGTACTTC
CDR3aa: CASSASGPTLEQYF

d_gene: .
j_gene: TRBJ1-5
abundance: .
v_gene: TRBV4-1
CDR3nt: TGCGCCAGCAGCCAAAGAGAATATAGCAATCAGCCCCAGCATTTT
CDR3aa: CASSQREYSNQPQHF

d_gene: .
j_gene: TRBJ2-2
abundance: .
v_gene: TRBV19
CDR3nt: TGTGCCAGTAGTATTGGGGTGTCTGCCGGGGAGCTGTTTTTT
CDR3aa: CASSIGVSAGELFF